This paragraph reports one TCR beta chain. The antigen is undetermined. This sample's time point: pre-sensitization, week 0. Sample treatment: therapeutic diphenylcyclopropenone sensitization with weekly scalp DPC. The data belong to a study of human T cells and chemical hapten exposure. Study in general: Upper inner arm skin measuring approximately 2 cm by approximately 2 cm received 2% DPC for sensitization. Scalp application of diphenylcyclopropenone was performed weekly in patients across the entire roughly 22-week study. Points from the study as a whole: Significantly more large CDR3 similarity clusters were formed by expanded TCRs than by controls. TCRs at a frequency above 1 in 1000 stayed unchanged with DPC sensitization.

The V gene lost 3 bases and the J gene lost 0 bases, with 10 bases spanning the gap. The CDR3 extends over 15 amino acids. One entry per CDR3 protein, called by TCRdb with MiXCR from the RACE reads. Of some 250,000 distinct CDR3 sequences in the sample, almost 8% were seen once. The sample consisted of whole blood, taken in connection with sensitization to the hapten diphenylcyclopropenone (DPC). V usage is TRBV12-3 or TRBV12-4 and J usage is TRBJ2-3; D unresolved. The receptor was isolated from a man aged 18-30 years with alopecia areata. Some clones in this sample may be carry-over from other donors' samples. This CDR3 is CASSFDRISTDTQYF. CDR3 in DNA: TGTGCCAGCAGTTTTGATCGGATTAGCACAGATACGCAGTATTTT.